The present T cell receptor (beta chain) was sequenced within a study of blood T cell repertoires in COVID-19. Looking at the study overall: Donors in the United States, Italy and Spain gave samples during acute or convalescent COVID-19. T cells, B-cell-depleted T cells, or PBMCs provided the cDNA or gDNA that served as material.

In the original workflow: Amplified reference gene primers provided the basis for estimating nucleated cell counts. Data came from immunoSEQ multiplex PCR; TCRdb stores just in-frame clones and leaves some out. Clone size and the V and J calls come from that table; the DNA yielded D and trimming. The table lists some 76,000 clones, roughly 91% of them singletons. The CDR3 is 16 amino acids. In germline, CDR1 is MNHEY, CDR2 SMNVEV (reference sequence). V shed 5 bases and J 3 bases; nucleotides not matched to a gene: 7. The receptor comes from a man in his 60s with acute or convalescent COVID-19. Sequencing was carried out using peripheral blood. This chain connects TRBV27 to TRBJ1-6, with 7 bases aligning to TRBD1. The CDR3 DNA sequence: TGTGCCAGCAGTACATCGACAGGGCACTATAATTCACCCCTCCACTTT. Amino acid sequence: CASSTSTGHYNSPLHF.